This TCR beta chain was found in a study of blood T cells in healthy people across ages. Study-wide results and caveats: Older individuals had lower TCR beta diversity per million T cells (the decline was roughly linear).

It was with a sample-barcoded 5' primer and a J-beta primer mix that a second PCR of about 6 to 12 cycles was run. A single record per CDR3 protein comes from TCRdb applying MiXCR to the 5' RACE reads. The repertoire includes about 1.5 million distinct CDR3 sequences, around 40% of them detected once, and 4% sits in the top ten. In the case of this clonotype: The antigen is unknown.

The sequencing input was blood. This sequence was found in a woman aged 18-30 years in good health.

In nucleotides, the CDR3 is TGCGCCAGCAGCCAAGATCTATCGAAGGGGGTGGACAATGAGCAGTTCTTC. Protein sequence: CASSQDLSKGVDNEQFF. The chain recombines TRBV4-3 with TRBJ2-1; D might be TRBD1 (6 bases). The CDR3 totals 17 residues. Germline V CDR1 and CDR2: LGHNA, YSLEER. Trimming pared 0 bases from V and 5 bases from J, leaving 17 bases between.